The 13 T cell receptor beta chains reported below all come from one sample, sequenced in a study of OX40 agonist ivuxolimab in advanced cancers. Libraries were made using the immunoSEQ multiplex PCR assay. TCRdb retrieved this table from immuneACCESS and kept in-frame rearrangements only. Not all clones are present; in checked studies, unresolved V genes account for under half, and no reason is known for the remainder. The sample data list some 85,000 clones, and about 88% of these were observed just once. The top ten constitute 0.72% of the sample. The starting material was CD4+ or CD8+ T cells sorted from blood, obtained in a trial of the OX40 agonist ivuxolimab. All receptors come from an adult with an advanced solid tumor such as melanoma, head and neck, liver or kidney cancer.

This sequence joins TRBV19 and TRBJ1-3; D is ambiguous. CDR3 size: 14 residues. Between the trimmed V and J ends, which lost 8 bases and 1 base, there was a span of 12 bases. Germline V lookup: CDR1 LNHDA, CDR2 SQIVND (reference sequence). The CDR3 DNA is TGTGCCAGTCGACCGTGGCAGTCTGGAAACACCATATATTTT. It translates to CASRPWQSGNTIYF.

J is TRBJ1-2 and V is TRBV14; TRBD1 aligns across 8 bases. CDR1 and CDR2 from the germline V gene are SGHDN and FVKESK. V shed 8 bases and J 3 bases; nucleotides not matched to a gene: 5. The CDR3 is 13 residues long. In DNA, the CDR3 is TGTGCCAGCCGAAACAGGGGGGACTATGGCTACACCTTC. This translates into CASRNRGDYGYTF.

The chain combines TRBV19 with TRBJ2-2, with a weak D call TRBD2 (5 bases). The V end lost 3 bases, the J end lost 3 bases, and 8 bases lay between the germline ends. Per germline, CDR1 LNHDA and CDR2 SQIVND (reference sequence). CDR3 length: 14 amino acids. CDR3: CASSIRDYTGELFF. The CDR3 DNA reads as TGTGCCAGTAGTATCCGGGATTACACCGGGGAGCTGTTTTTT. Based on the CDR3 plus reference TRBV19 and TRBJ2-2, the full variable domain is DGGITQSPKYLFRKEGQNVTLSCEQNLNHDAMYWYRQDPGQGLRLIYYSQIVNDFQKGDIAEGYSVSREKKESFPLTVTSAQKNPTAFYLCASSIRDYTGELFFGEGSRLTVL.

This clone occurred once. The rearrangement links TRBV5-4 to TRBJ2-3; maybe TRBD2 (6 bases). The CDR3 has 14 amino acids. The germline V gene has CDR1 SGHNT and CDR2 YYREEE (reference sequence). V was cut by 0 bases and J by 2 bases, with 7 bases left in between. DNA of the CDR3: TGTGCCAGCAGCTTGGGCGGGGCCACAGATACGCAGTATTTT. Translation: CASSLGGATDTQYF.

J is TRBJ2-7 and V is TRBV5-8; 12 bases are shared with TRBD2. The germline gives CDR1 SGHTS, CDR2 YDEGEE. CDR3 length equals 15 residues. V was clipped by 4 bases and J by 3 bases; unmatched bases: 5. The CDR3 DNA reads as TGTGCCAGCAGCCTCGGACTAGCGGGGTTCTACGAGCAGTACTTC. Encoded protein: CASSLGLAGFYEQYF. Full variable domain (missing parts from reference TRBV5-8 and TRBJ2-7): EAGVTQSPTHLIKTRGQQATLRCSPISGHTSVYWYQQALGLGLQFLLWYDEGEERNRGNFPPRFSGRQFPNYSSELNVNALELEDSALYLCASSLGLAGFYEQYFGPGTRLTVT.

The V call is TRBV7-9, the J call TRBJ2-3; no firm D call. Germline CDR1 and CDR2: SEHNR and FQNEAQ (reference sequence). Trimming removed 2 bases from V and 4 bases from J, with 13 bases in between. The CDR3 sequence is 15 residues long. This CDR3 is CASSLNVLESDTQYF. The DNA of the CDR3 is TGTGCCAGCAGCTTAAATGTTCTAGAGTCAGATACGCAGTATTTT.

Details on this clone: This sample includes further DNA sequences coding for the same CDR3. The CDR3 sequence is CASTGRVTGELFF. CDR3 sequence (DNA): TGTGCCAGTACGGGTAGGGTTACCGGGGAGCTGTTTTTT. This sequence joins TRBV19 and TRBJ2-2; D call uncertain. The germline CDR1 and CDR2 sequences are LNHDA and SQIVND (reference sequence). This CDR3 spans 13 amino acids. V lost 7 bases, J lost 5 bases, and 11 bases lay in between.

The chain couples TRBV5-1 to TRBJ2-7; 9 bases fit TRBD2. Unmatched junction bases numbered 11, after V lost 4 bases and J lost 6 bases. The CDR3 loop spans 15 amino acids. Germline-derived CDR1 and CDR2 are SGHRS and YFSETQ. The CDR3 spells CASSQRPSGIAEQYF. CDR3 coding DNA: TGCGCCAGCAGCCAGAGGCCTAGCGGGATTGCCGAGCAGTACTTC. The variable domain in full, completed from reference TRBV5-1 and TRBJ2-7, reads KAGVTQTPRYLIKTRGQQVTLSCSPISGHRSVSWYQQTPGQGLQFLFEYFSETQRNKGNFPGRFSGRQFSNSRSEMNVSTLELGDSALYLCASSQRPSGIAEQYFGPGTRLTVT.

The chain uses TRBV6-5 and TRBJ1-5, with D hard to call. V dropped 8 bases and J dropped 5 bases, with 13 bases sitting between them. Germline CDR1 and CDR2: MNHEY and SVGAGI. The CDR3 spans 13 residues. The chain's CDR3 is CASGISAYQPQHF. The CDR3 DNA follows: TGTGCCAGCGGGATAAGTGCGTATCAGCCCCAGCATTTT.

This clone was recorded only once. The rearrangement joins TRBV19 to TRBJ1-5; tentatively, D is TRBD1 (5 bases). Germline lookup yields CDR1 LNHDA and CDR2 SQIVND (reference sequence). CDR3 length equals 15 residues. Trimming removed 3 bases from V and 2 bases from J, with 11 bases in between. DNA for the CDR3: TGTGCCAGTAGTATGGGCCAGGGTGGCAATCAGCCCCAGCATTTT. Its translation is CASSMGQGGNQPQHF.

This chain connects TRBV5-1 to TRBJ2-2; 12 nucleotides match TRBD2. The trim removed 4 bases at V and 1 base at J, leaving 11 bases unmatched. The CDR3 consists of 19 residues. The germline gives CDR1 SGHRS, CDR2 YFSETQ. CDR3 region: CASSSTGLAGSLNTGELFF. In DNA form, the CDR3 reads TGCGCCAGCAGCAGCACGGGACTAGCGGGCTCATTGAACACCGGGGAGCTGTTTTTT.

V and J are TRBV7-2 and TRBJ2-1; D gene uncertain. The CDR3 totals 15 residues. The germline gives CDR1 SGHTA, CDR2 FQGNSA. The V end was cut by 1 base, the J end by 3 bases, with 10 bases between. CDR3 protein: CASSLELHGYNEQFF. CDR3 DNA sequence: TGTGCCAGCAGCTTAGAACTTCACGGCTACAATGAGCAGTTCTTC.

V and J are TRBV2 and TRBJ2-7; 11 nucleotides agree with TRBD2. Germline V lookup: CDR1 SNHLY, CDR2 FYNNEI. Trimming cost V 8 bases and J 4 bases; bases outside gene matches: 7. CDR3 length equals 14 residues. The CDR3, as DNA: TGTGCCAGCCACCCTAGCGGGGGGTTATACGAGCAGTACTTC. Translation: CASHPSGGLYEQYF. Full variable domain (rest looked up from reference TRBV2 and TRBJ2-7): EPEVTQTPSHQVTQMGQEVILRCVPISNHLYFYWYRQILGQKVEFLVSFYNNEISEKSEIFDDQFSVERPDGSNFTLKIRSTKLEDSAMYFCASHPSGGLYEQYFGPGTRLTVT.